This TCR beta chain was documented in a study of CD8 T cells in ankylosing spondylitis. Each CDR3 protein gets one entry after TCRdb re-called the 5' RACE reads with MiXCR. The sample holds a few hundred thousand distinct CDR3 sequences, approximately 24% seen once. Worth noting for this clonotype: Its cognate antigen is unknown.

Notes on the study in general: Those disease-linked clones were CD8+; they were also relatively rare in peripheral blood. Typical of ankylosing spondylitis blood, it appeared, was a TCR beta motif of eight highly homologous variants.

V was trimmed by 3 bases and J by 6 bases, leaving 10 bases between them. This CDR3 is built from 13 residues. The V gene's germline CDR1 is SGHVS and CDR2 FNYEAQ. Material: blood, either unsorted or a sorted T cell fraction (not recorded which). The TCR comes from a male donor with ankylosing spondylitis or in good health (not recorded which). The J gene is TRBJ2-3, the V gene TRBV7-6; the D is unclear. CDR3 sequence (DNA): TGTGCCAGCAGCTTCCCGAAGGAGGATACGCAGTATTTT. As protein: CASSFPKEDTQYF.